These 6 T cell receptor beta chains came from one sample sequenced in a study of neurological immune-mediated disorders. Regarding time point: technical triplicate 2. Each CDR3 protein is one row after TCRdb ran MiXCR on the 5' RACE reads. The table shows about 59,000 distinct CDR3 sequences, with about 24% occurring only once. Sequenced input: PBMCs. The receptors were sampled from a man between 60 and 75 years old with HTLV-1-associated myelopathy (HAM/TSP).

The chain joins TRBV6-1 to TRBJ2-1; TRBD1 matches 9 bases. The germline CDR1 and CDR2 sequences are MNHNS and SASEGT. This CDR3 is built from 15 residues. Trimming took 2 bases from V and 5 from J; bases not matched to a gene: 4. CDR3 region: CASSEPGQGNNEQFF. The DNA of the CDR3 is TGTGCCAGCAGTGAACCGGGACAGGGAAACAATGAGCAGTTCTTC.

This clonotype was detected many times. V usage is TRBV7-2 and J usage is TRBJ2-3, with D maybe TRBD2 (6 bases). In germline, CDR1 is SGHTA, CDR2 FQGNSA. Deletions cut 6 bases from V and 4 bases from J, with 20 bases between. CDR3 length equals 16 residues. In DNA, the CDR3 is TGTGCCAGCAGGCCAACTAGCACAAGGGGCGCAGATACGCAGTATTTT. Its protein product is CASRPTSTRGADTQYF.

The chain has TRBV4-1 and TRBJ1-4; no firm D call. V was clipped by 0 bases and J by 5 bases, with 4 bases between them. The CDR3 spans 13 residues. Germline V gene data show CDR1 as MGHRA and CDR2 as YSYEKL. CDR3 DNA: TGCGCCAGCAGCCAAGAAAGAAATGAAAAACTGTTTTTT. Protein sequence: CASSQERNEKLFF.

The rearrangement links TRBV24-1 to TRBJ2-2, with 7 bases matching TRBD2. Germline CDR1 KGHDR, CDR2 SFDVKD. The CDR3 extends over 17 amino acids. V was clipped by 5 bases and J by 5 bases; unmatched bases: 13. CDR3 sequence reads: CATSGGGNRRGTGELFF. CDR3 nucleotides: TGTGCCACCAGTGGGGGGGGAAACCGGAGAGGAACCGGGGAGCTGTTTTTT.

The V call is TRBV5-5, the J call TRBJ2-1, with D perhaps TRBD2 (7 bases). The CDR3 has 15 amino acids. V gave up 10 bases and J gave up 4 bases, with 21 bases separating them. CDR1 is SGHKS, CDR2 YYEKEE, per germline (reference sequence). The CDR3 nucleotides are TGTGCCGGCATATCAGAGGGGGGGGCTTACAATGAGCAGTTCTTC. Residues: CAGISEGGAYNEQFF.

The chain combines TRBV24-1 with TRBJ2-3, with D maybe TRBD2 (5 bases). The V and J ends lost 5 bases and 0 bases respectively, with 11 bases between them. The germline V gene has CDR1 KGHDR and CDR2 SFDVKD. The CDR3 has 15 residues. CDR3 nucleotide sequence: TGTGCCACCAGTGCCCGAGACTACAGCACAGATACGCAGTATTTT. This gives the protein CATSARDYSTDTQYF.